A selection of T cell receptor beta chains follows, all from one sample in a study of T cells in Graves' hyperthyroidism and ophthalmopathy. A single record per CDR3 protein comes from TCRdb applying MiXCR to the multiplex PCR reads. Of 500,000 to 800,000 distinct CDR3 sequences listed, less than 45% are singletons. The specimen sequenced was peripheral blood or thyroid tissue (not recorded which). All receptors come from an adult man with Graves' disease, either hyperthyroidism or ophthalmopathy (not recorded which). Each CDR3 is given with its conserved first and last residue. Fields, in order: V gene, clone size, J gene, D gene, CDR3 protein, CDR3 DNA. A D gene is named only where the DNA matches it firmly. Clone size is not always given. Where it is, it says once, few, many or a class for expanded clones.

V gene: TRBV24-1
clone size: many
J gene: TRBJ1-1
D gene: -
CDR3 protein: CATSEGGTFFF
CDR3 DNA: TGTGCCACCAGTGAGGGCGGGACTTTTTTCTTT

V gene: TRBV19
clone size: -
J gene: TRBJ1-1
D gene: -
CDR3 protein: CASSIRVGTEAFF
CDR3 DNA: TGTGCCAGTAGTATCCGTGTGGGCACTGAAGCTTTCTTT

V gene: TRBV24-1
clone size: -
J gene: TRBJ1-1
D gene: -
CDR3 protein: CATSDPLLGVIDTEAFF
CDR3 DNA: TGTGCCACCAGTGATCCCCTCCTGGGGGTTATTGACACTGAAGCTTTCTTT

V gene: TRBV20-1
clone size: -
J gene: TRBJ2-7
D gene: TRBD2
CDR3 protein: CSARLGLAGPYEQYF
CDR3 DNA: TGCAGTGCTAGATTAGGACTAGCGGGCCCCTACGAGCAGTACTTC

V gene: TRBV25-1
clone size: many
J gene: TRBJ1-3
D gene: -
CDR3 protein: CASSAFETTGNTIYF
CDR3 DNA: TGTGCCAGCAGTGCCTTCGAAACTACTGGAAACACCATATATTTT

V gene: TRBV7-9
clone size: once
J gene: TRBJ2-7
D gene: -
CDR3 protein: CASSNGPGEQYF
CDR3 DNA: TGTGCCAGTAGCAACGGGCCAGGGGAGCAGTACTTC

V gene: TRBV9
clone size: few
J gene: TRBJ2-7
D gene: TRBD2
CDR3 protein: CASSVRTSGSSYEQYF
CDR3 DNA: TGTGCCAGCAGCGTACGGACTAGCGGGAGCTCCTACGAGCAGTACTTC

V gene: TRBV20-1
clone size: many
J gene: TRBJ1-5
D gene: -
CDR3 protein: CSARDRNQPQHF
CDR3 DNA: TGCAGTGCTAGAGATCGCAATCAGCCCCAGCATTTT

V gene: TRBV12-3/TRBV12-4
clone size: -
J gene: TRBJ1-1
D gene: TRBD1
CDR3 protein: CASTLTGATEAFF
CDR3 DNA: TGTGCCAGCACCCTGACAGGGGCTACTGAAGCTTTCTTT

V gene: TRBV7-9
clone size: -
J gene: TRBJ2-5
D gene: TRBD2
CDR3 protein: CASSPGGEGTQYF
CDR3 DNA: TGTGCCAGCAGCCCGGGAGGAGAAGGGACCCAGTACTTC

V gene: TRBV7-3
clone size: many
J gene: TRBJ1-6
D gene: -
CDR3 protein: CASSLTFLSPLHF
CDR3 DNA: TGTGCCAGCAGCTTAACATTTCTCTCACCCCTCCACTTT

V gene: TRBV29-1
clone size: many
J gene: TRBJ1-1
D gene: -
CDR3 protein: CSSAESPEAFF
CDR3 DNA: TGCAGCTCCGCCGAGAGCCCTGAAGCTTTCTTT

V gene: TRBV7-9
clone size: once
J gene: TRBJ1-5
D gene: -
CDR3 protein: CASSGRVPNQPQHF
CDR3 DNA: TGTGCCAGCAGTGGACGAGTGCCAAATCAGCCCCAGCATTTT

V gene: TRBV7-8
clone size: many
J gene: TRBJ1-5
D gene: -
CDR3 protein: CASSLMSNQPQHF
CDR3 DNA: TGTGCCAGCAGCTTAATGAGCAATCAGCCCCAGCATTTT

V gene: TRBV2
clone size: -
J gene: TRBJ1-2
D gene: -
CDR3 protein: CASSEWAGWGGYTF
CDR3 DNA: TGTGCCAGCAGTGAATGGGCAGGGTGGGGTGGCTACACCTTC

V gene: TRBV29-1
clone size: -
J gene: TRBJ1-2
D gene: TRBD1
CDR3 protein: CSVVRDRAYYGYTF
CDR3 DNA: TGCAGCGTTGTCCGGGACAGGGCTTACTATGGCTACACCTTC

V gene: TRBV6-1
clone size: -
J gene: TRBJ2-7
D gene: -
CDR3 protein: CASSPSLANEQYF
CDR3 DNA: TGTGCCAGCAGCCCAAGCCTAGCTAACGAGCAGTACTTC

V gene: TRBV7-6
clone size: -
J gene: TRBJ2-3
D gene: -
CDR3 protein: CASSLVLKGSLSTDTQYF
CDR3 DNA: TGTGCCAGCAGCTTAGTACTAAAAGGGAGTCTAAGCACAGATACGCAGTATTTT

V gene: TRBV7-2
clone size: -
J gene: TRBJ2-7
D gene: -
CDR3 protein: CASSQVGRPSYEQYF
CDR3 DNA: TGTGCCAGCAGCCAAGTCGGCAGGCCCTCCTACGAGCAGTACTTC

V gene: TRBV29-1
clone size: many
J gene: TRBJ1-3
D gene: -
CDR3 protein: CSVGAYGESGNTIYF
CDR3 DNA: TGCAGCGTTGGGGCTTACGGAGAGTCTGGAAACACCATATATTTT

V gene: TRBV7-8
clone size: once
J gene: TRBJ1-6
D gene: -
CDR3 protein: CASSGNNSPLHF
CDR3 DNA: TGTGCCAGCAGTGGAAATAATTCACCCCTCCACTTT

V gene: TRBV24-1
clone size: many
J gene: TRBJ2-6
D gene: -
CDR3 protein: CATSEHPGIPSGANVLTF
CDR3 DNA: TGTGCCACCAGCGAACATCCGGGGATTCCCTCTGGGGCCAACGTCCTGACTTTC

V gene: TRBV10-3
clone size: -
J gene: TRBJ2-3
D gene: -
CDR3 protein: CAISGAQGDTQYF
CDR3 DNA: TGTGCCATCAGTGGGGCACAGGGAGATACGCAGTATTTT

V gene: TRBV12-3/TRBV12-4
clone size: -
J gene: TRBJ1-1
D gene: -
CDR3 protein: CASSLAYRENTEAFF
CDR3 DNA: TGTGCCAGCAGCCTCGCGTACAGGGAGAACACTGAAGCTTTCTTT

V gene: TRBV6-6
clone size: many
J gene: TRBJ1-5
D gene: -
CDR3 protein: CASSSDRPVNQPQHF
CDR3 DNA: TGTGCCAGCAGTTCCGACCGACCAGTCAATCAGCCCCAGCATTTT

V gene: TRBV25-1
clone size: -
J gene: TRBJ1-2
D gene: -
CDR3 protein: CASSEIGQFNYGYTF
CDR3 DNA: TGTGCCAGCAGTGAGATCGGACAATTTAACTATGGCTACACCTTC

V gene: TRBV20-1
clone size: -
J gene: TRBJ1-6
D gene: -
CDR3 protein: CSAPDGPGSYSPLHF
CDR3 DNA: TGCAGTGCCCCAGATGGGCCGGGGTCGTATTCACCCCTCCACTTT

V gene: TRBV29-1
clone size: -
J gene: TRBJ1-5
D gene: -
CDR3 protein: CSVGDWTSNQPQHF
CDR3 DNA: TGCAGCGTGGGGGACTGGACCAGCAATCAGCCCCAGCATTTT

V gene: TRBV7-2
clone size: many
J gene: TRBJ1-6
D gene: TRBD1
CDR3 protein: CASSFPGGANSPLHF
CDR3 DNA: TGTGCCAGCAGCTTTCCAGGGGGCGCGAATTCACCCCTCCACTTT

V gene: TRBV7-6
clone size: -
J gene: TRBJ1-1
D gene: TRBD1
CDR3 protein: CASSPGQGATPEAFF
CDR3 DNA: TGTGCCAGCAGCCCTGGACAGGGGGCGACCCCTGAAGCTTTCTTT

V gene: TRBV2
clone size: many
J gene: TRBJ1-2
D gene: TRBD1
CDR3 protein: CASRGTGNGYTF
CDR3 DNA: TGTGCCAGCAGAGGGACAGGGAATGGCTACACCTTC

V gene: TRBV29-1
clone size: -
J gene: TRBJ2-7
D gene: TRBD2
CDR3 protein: CSVEDHGRAQSYEQYF
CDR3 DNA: TGCAGCGTTGAAGATCACGGGAGGGCCCAGTCCTACGAGCAGTACTTC

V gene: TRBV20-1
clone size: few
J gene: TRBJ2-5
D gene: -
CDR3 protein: CSAPRVGQETQYF
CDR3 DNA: TGCAGTGCTCCGAGGGTGGGGCAAGAGACCCAGTACTTC

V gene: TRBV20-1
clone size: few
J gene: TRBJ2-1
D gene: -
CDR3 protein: CSARGTGFDEQFF
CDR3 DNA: TGCAGTGCTAGAGGTACGGGTTTCGATGAGCAGTTCTTC

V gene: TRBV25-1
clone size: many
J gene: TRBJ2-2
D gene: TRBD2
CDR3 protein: CASSVLAGLNTGELFF
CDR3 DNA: TGTGCCAGCAGTGTGCTAGCGGGACTGAACACCGGGGAGCTGTTTTTT

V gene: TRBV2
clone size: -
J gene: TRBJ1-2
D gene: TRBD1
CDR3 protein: CASRRPGQGYGYTF
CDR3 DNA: TGTGCCAGCAGGCGCCCCGGACAGGGATATGGCTACACCTTC

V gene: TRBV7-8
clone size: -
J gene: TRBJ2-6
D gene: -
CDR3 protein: CASSLRQVSGANVLTF
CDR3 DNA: TGTGCCAGCAGCCTAAGACAGGTCTCTGGGGCCAACGTCCTGACTTTC

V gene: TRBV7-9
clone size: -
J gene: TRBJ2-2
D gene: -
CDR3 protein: CASSRAKAGELFF
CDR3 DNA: TGTGCCAGCAGCCGCGCGAAGGCCGGGGAGCTGTTTTTT

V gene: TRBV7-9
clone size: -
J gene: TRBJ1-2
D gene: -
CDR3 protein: CASSLFTDLNYGYTF
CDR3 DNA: TGCGCCAGCAGCTTGTTTACGGATCTTAATTATGGCTACACCTTC

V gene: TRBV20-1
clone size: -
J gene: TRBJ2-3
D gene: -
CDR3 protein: CSARDSSVGTQYF
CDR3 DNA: TGCAGTGCTAGAGATAGCAGCGTTGGAACGCAGTATTTT

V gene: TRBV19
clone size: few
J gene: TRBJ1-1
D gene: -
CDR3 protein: CASSTTGYGTEAFF
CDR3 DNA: TGTGCCAGTAGTACCACAGGGTATGGGACTGAAGCTTTCTTT

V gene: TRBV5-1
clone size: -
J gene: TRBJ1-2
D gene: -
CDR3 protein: CASSLEGLGYTF
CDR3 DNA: TGCGCCAGCAGCTTGGAGGGGTTAGGCTACACCTTC

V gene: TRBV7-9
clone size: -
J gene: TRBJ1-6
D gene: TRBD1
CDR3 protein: CASSATGEWTPLHF
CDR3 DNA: TGTGCCAGCAGCGCAACAGGGGAGTGGACACCCCTCCACTTT

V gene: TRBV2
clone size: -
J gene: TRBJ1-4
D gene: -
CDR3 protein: CASSARPNDREKLFF
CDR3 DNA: TGTGCCAGCAGTGCTCGGCCGAACGATCGTGAAAAACTGTTTTTT

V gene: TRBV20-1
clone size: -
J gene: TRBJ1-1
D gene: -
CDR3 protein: CSASPRERITEAFF
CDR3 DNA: TGCAGTGCTAGCCCCAGGGAGCGAATTACTGAAGCTTTCTTT

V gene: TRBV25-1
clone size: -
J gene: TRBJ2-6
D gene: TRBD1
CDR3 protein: CASSEWDSSPPGANVLTF
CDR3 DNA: TGTGCCAGCAGTGAATGGGACAGTTCTCCTCCTGGGGCCAACGTCCTGACTTTC

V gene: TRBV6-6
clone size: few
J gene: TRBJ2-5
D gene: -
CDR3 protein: CASSFARIPRQETQYF
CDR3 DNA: TGTGCCAGCAGTTTTGCTAGAATCCCCAGGCAAGAGACCCAGTACTTC

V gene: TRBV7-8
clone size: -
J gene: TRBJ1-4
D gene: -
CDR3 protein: CASSSRQWGNEKLFF
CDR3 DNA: TGTGCCAGCAGCTCCCGACAGTGGGGGAACGAAAAACTGTTTTTT

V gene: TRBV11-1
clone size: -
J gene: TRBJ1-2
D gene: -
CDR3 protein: CASSLAAGSDGYTF
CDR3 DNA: TGTGCCAGCAGCTTAGCTGCAGGGTCGGATGGCTACACCTTC

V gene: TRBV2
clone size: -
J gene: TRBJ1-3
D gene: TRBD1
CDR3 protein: CASSATGAFSGNTIYF
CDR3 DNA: TGTGCCAGCAGTGCCACAGGGGCCTTCTCTGGAAACACCATATATTTT